Sequencing of this T cell receptor (beta chain) was carried out in a study of fetal regulatory T cell absence and autoimmunity. Study results and caveats: Oligoclonal TCR enrichment in pancreas over cord blood reached over 95-fold for some clones. Broadly similar TRB gene family usage was seen in pancreas and cord blood. In IPEX syndrome, oligoclonal enrichment was read as supporting prenatal antigen-driven autoimmunity in the pancreas.

The germline CDR1 and CDR2 sequences are KGHSH and LQKENI. Trimming removed 6 bases from V and 0 bases from J, with 9 bases in between. The CDR3 has 13 amino acids. A note on this clone: What it recognizes is unknown.

The survey-level immunoSEQ assay was used. Assay used: immunoSEQ multiplex PCR; TCRdb lists only in-frame clones, some missing. The data contain more than 85,000 clones, 55% to 75% of them singletons. Sequencing input: pancreas tissue. The V and J genes are TRBV18 and TRBJ2-7; maybe TRBD2 (6 bases). This clonotype was obtained from a male donor with IPEX syndrome. Written as DNA, the CDR3 is TGTGCCAGCTCCCCCGGGAGCTCCTACGAGCAGTACTTC. This gives the protein CASSPGSSYEQYF.